The entry below gives a single T cell receptor (beta chain) sequence along with its context. This sample stems from a study of response to subunit inactivated influenza vaccine. TCRdb independently ran MiXCR on the RT-PCR reads; one entry per CDR3 protein. Of approximately 700,000 distinct CDR3 sequences in the sample, around 14% are singletons; the top ten hold 5.5% to 7%. Per germline, CDR1 LNHNV and CDR2 YYDKDF (reference sequence). The CDR3 extends over 17 amino acids. Unmatched junction bases numbered 8, after V lost 0 bases and J lost 1 base. The receptor's source is a man in his fifties who received an inactivated influenza vaccine. The chain employs TRBV15 and TRBJ2-7, with 8 bases that match TRBD2. The specimen comprised PBMCs from blood, sampled roughly 2 weeks before vaccination. The CDR3 nucleotides are TGTGCCACCAGCAGAGATCATGGAGCGGGGGATTCCTACGAGCAGTACTTC. The encoded protein is CATSRDHGAGDSYEQYF.